Each of the 7 T cell receptor beta chains below was sequenced from the same sample in a study of blood T cells in healthy people across ages (dated by TCRdb to the mid-2010s). Receptor amplification or capture employed 5' RACE. The sequencer listed for this sample is Illumina HiSeq 2500. A second PCR of roughly 6 to 11 cycles was run with a J-beta primer mix and a sample-barcoded 5' primer. The public reads were reprocessed in TCRdb via fastp at Q25 and MiXCR, keeping in-frame beta chains. Each CDR3 protein appears once, grouped with its most common genes and DNA. The sample yields 850,000 to 950,000 distinct CDR3 sequences; around 26% were counted once. The ten largest make up roughly 17% of the sample. What was sequenced was blood. Receptors originate from an elderly woman in good health.

The chain carries TRBV7-9 and TRBJ1-2; TRBD1 agrees at 7 bases. The CDR3 has 13 amino acids. Germline lookup yields CDR1 SEHNR and CDR2 FQNEAQ (reference sequence). Losses at the gene ends were 5 bases for V and 7 bases for J; bases not matched to a gene: 7. CDR3 DNA: TGTGCCAGCAGCCTAACAGGGGAAGGTGGCTACACCTTC. Its protein product is CASSLTGEGGYTF.

This chain joins TRBV12-3 or TRBV12-4 and TRBJ2-3; maybe TRBD1 (6 bases). The CDR3 covers 15 residues. Trimming cost V 2 bases and J 11 bases, with 20 bases left between them. In nucleotides, the CDR3 is TGTGCCAGCAGTTTAAGTAGCAGGGGAGCAGATGTGCAGTATTTT. Protein sequence: CASSLSSRGADVQYF.

This clonotype came up a few times. The rearrangement uses TRBV27 and TRBJ2-5; D is unresolved. Germline lookup yields CDR1 MNHEY and CDR2 SMNVEV (reference sequence). The CDR3 runs to 15 residues. The V end was cut by 2 bases, the J end by 2 bases, with 12 bases between. CDR3 sequence: CASSLGLGLQETQYF. The DNA for the CDR3 is TGTGCCAGCAGTTTAGGCTTAGGGCTTCAAGAGACCCAGTACTTC.

This clonotype was observed many times. The chain is built from TRBV7-9 and TRBJ1-2; D is ambiguous. The CDR3 sequence is 14 residues long. In germline, CDR1 is SEHNR, CDR2 FQNEAQ (reference sequence). Trimming took 0 bases from V and 8 from J, leaving 13 bases between them. The CDR3 nucleotides are TGTGCCAGCAGCTTAGCTGGAGGGCTTCCAGGCTACACCTTC. It specifies CASSLAGGLPGYTF. The full variable domain, its missing parts supplied by reference TRBV7-9 and TRBJ1-2, is DTGVSQNPRHKITKRGQNVTFRCDPISEHNRLYWYRQTLGQGPEFLTYFQNEAQLEKSRLLSDRFSAERPKGSFSTLEIQRTEQGDSAMYLCASSLAGGLPGYTFGSGTRLTVV.

In the case of this clonotype: A much larger clone lies a single base off, so this may be a read error. V and J are TRBV5-1 and TRBJ2-5, with 7 bases that match TRBD1. CDR3 length equals 15 residues. With V trimmed by 4 bases and J by 11 bases, 17 bases remained unmatched. The V gene's germline CDR1 is SGHRS and CDR2 YFSETQ. The CDR3 region has the DNA TGCGCCAGCAGCCTACCCGACAGGGCCGACAATGAGCAGTACTTC. Translating it yields CASSLPDRADNEQYF.

The rearrangement joins TRBV5-1 to TRBJ1-1; no clear D. The CDR3 is 13 amino acids. V lost 5 bases and J lost 0, with 8 bases in between. Germline V gives CDR1 SGHRS, CDR2 YFSETQ. CDR3 sequence: CASRERLNTEAFF. The CDR3 DNA sequence: TGCGCCAGCAGAGAACGGCTGAACACTGAAGCTTTCTTT.

This clonotype has a count of ten or more. The V call is TRBV5-6, the J call TRBJ2-4, with D possibly being TRBD1 (6 bases). This CDR3 has 16 amino acids. The germline V gene has CDR1 SGHDT and CDR2 YYEEEE. Between the trimmed V and J ends, which lost 4 bases and 2 bases, there was a span of 16 bases. The CDR3 DNA follows: TGTGCCAGCAGCCTGGCGCCCGGGACAACCAAAAACATTCAGTACTTC. Translation: CASSLAPGTTKNIQYF.